This record looks at one T cell receptor (beta chain) sequence and its context. Its antigen is still unknown. The data are from a study of cytomegalovirus exposure and HLA in healthy donors. At the level of the study: A previous analysis identified 100 million or so unique TCR beta sequences derived from around 180 million T cells.

Findings and limits, study-wide: The availability of immune exposure information extended only to CMV serostatus.

The PCR used 60 Vbeta and 13 Jbeta primers. TCRdb's copy holds only in-frame clones and misses some; the assay was immunoSEQ multiplex PCR. Among around 94,000 clones, around 80% were seen once, and the ten largest hold about 4.5%. Sequences were obtained from PBMCs. The receptor was derived from a male donor in good health and CMV-seropositive.

The CDR3 nucleotides read TGTGCCAGCAGCCCGGGACTAGCGGGGCCGGGAGAGACCCAGTACTTC. Protein: CASSPGLAGPGETQYF. The chain couples TRBV13 to TRBJ2-5; 13 nucleotides match TRBD2. Trimming took 5 bases from V and 4 from J; bases not matched to a gene: 7. The V gene's germline CDR1 is PRHDT and CDR2 FYEKMQ (reference sequence). The CDR3 has 16 residues.